The source of this T cell receptor beta chain is a study of chemoradiotherapy in HPV16-positive cancers. Study information: Candidate HPV-specific T-cell clones and common TCR motifs came from functional assays in a couple of HPV16-positive patients. Study results and limitations: During treatment, candidate HPV-specific clones and E7-related motifs expanded in tumor. HPV-specific T cells were functionally defined from only a couple of HPV16-positive patients.

To note about this clone: The antigen remains undetermined.

Clones were read by immunoSEQ multiplex PCR, and TCRdb kept only the in-frame ones, dropping some. The table lists under 85,000 clones, about nine tenths of them singletons. Samples were taken several times over chemoradiotherapy. V was pared by 3 bases and J by 8 bases, with 19 bases between. The CDR3 consists of 16 residues. Per the germline V gene, CDR1 is KGHSH and CDR2 is LQKENI. The receptor's source is a human donor with HPV-associated anogenital cancer. The V and J genes are TRBV18 and TRBJ1-4; D perhaps matches TRBD1 (6 bases). The sequences come from blood, collected from a patient who underwent chemoradiotherapy. CDR3 sequence (DNA): TGTGCCAGCTCACCTTTCGGGGGGCCCACCGCGGAAAAACTGTTTTTT. Encoded protein: CASSPFGGPTAEKLFF.